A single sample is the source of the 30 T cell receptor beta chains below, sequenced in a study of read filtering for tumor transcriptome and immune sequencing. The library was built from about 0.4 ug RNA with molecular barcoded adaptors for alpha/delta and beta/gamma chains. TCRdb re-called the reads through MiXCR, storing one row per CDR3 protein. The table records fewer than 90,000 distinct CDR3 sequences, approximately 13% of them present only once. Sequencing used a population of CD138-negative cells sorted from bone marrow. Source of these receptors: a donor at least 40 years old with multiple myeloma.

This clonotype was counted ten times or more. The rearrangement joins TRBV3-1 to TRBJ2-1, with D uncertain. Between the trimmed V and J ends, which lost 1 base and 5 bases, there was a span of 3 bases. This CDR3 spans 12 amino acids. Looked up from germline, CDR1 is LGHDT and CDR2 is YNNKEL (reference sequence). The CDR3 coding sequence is TGTGCCAGCAGCCAAGCCCACAATGAGCAGTTCTTC. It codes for CASSQAHNEQFF.

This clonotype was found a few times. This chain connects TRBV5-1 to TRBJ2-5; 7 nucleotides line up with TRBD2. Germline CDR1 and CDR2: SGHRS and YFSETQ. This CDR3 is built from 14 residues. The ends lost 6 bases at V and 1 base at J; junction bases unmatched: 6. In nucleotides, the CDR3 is TGCGCCAGCACCGTAGCGGGCGTCCAAGAGACCCAGTACTTC. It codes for CASTVAGVQETQYF. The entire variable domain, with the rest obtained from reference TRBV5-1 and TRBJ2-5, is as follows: KAGVTQTPRYLIKTRGQQVTLSCSPISGHRSVSWYQQTPGQGLQFLFEYFSETQRNKGNFPGRFSGRQFSNSRSEMNVSTLELGDSALYLCASTVAGVQETQYFGPGTRLLVL.

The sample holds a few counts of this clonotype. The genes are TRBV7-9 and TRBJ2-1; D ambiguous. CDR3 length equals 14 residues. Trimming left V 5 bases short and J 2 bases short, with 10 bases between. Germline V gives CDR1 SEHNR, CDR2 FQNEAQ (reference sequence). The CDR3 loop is CASSPRPPYNEQFF. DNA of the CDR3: TGTGCCAGCAGCCCCCGCCCCCCCTACAATGAGCAGTTCTTC.

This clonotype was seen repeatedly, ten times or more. CDR3 DNA sequence: TGTGCCAGCAGTTTGGACGGGAACACTGAAGCTTTCTTT. Translated: CASSLDGNTEAFF. V usage is TRBV28 and J usage is TRBJ1-1; unclear D gene. This CDR3 has 13 residues. Germline-derived CDR1 and CDR2 are MDHEN and SYDVKM. Trimming shortened V by 3 bases and J by 1 base, and 6 bases separated the two germline ends.

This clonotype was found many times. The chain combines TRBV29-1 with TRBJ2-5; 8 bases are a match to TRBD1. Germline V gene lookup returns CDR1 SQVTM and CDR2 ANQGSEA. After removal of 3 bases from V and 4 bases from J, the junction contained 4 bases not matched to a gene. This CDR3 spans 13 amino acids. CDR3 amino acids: CSVDGQGPETQYF. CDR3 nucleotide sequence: TGCAGCGTTGATGGACAGGGTCCAGAGACCCAGTACTTC.

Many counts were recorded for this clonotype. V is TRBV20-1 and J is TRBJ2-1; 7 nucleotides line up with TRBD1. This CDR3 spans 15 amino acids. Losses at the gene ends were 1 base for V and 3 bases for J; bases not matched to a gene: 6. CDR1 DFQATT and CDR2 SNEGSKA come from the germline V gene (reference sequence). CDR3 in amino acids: CSARVGRGLYNEQFF. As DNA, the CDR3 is TGCAGTGCTAGAGTGGGTAGGGGGCTCTACAATGAGCAGTTCTTC.

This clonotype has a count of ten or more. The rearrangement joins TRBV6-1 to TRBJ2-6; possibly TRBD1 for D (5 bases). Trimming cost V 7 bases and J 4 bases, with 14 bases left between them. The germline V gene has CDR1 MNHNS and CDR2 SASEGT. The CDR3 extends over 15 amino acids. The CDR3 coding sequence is TGTGCCAGCACCGAAGGGGTGACGGGGGCCAACGTCCTGACTTTC. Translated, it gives CASTEGVTGANVLTF.

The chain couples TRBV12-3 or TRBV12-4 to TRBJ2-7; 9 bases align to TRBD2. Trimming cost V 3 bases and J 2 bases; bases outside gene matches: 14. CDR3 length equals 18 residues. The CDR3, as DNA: TGTGCCAGCAGTTTCATAGCGGGGGACTCCTTATCCCCCTACGAGCAGTACTTC. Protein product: CASSFIAGDSLSPYEQYF.

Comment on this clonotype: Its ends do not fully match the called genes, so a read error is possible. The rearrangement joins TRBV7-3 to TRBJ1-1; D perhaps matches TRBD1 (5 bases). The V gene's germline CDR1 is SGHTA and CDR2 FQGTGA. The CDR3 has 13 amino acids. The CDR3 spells CASSRQSYTEALF. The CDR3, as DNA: TGTGCCAGCAGCAGACAGTCTTACACTGAAGCTCTCTTT.

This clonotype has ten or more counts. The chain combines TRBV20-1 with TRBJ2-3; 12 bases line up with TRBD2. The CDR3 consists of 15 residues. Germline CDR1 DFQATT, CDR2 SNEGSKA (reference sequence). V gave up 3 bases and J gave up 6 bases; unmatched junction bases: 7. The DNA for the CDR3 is TGCAGTGCTAGGCTAGCGGGAGGGCCAGGGGATACGCAGTATTTT. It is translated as CSARLAGGPGDTQYF.

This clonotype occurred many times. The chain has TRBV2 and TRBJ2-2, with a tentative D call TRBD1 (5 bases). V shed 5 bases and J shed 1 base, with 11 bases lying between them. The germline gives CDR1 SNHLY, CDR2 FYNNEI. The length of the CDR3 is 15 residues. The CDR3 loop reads CASSPLDRNTGELFF. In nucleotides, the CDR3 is TGTGCCAGCAGTCCGTTAGACAGGAACACCGGGGAGCTGTTTTTT.

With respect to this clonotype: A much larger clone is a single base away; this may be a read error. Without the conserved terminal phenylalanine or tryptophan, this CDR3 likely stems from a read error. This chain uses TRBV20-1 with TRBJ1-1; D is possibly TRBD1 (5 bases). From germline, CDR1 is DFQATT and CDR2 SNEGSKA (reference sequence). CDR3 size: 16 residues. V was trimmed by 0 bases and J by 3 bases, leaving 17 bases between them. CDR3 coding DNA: TGCAGTGCTAGAGATGGGGGTTTCTGGGCTGACACTGAAGCTTTCCTT. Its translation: CSARDGGFWADTEAFL.

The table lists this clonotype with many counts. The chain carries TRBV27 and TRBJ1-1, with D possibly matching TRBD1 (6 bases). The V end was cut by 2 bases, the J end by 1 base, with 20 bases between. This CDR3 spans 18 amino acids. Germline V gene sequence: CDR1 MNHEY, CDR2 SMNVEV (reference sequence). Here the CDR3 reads CASSLISGGQRANTEAFF. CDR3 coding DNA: TGTGCCAGCAGTTTAATCTCCGGGGGCCAGCGGGCGAACACTGAAGCTTTCTTT.

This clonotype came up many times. CDR3 nucleotide sequence: TGTGCCAGCAGGGCCCTAGCCTACGAGCAGTACTTC. Encoded protein: CASRALAYEQYF. V is TRBV2 and J is TRBJ2-7; no clear D gene. Germline V gene sequence: CDR1 SNHLY, CDR2 FYNNEI. There are 12 residues in the CDR3. V gave up 6 bases and J gave up 2 bases, with 8 bases separating them.

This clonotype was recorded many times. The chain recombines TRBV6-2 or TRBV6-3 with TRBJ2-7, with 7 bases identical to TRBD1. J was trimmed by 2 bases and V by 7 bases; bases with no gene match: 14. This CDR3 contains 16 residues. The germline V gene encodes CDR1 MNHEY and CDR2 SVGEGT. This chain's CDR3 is CASTHPGTELAYEQYF. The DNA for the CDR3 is TGTGCCAGCACCCACCCCGGGACAGAGCTTGCCTACGAGCAGTACTTC.

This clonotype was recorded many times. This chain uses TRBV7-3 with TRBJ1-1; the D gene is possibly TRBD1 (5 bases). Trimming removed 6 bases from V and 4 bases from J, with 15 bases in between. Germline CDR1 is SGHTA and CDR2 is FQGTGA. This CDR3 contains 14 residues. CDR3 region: CASRVGGSSTEAFF. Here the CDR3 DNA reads TGTGCCAGCAGGGTCGGGGGGAGTTCCACTGAAGCTTTCTTT.

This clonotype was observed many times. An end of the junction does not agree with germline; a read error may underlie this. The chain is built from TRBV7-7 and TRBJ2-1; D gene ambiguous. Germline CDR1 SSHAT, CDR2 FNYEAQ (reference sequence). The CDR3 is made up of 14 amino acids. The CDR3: CASSLSGRHNEQFF. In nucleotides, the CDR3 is TGTGCTAGCAGCTTAAGTGGTAGGCACAATGAGCAGTTCTTC.

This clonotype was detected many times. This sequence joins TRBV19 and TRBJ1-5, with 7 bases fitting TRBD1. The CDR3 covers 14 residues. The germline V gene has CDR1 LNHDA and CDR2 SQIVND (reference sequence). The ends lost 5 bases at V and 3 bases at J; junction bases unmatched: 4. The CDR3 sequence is CASSGGTVNQPQHF. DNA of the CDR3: TGTGCCAGTAGTGGGGGGACAGTCAATCAGCCCCAGCATTTT. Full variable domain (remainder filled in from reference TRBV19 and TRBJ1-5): DGGITQSPKYLFRKEGQNVTLSCEQNLNHDAMYWYRQDPGQGLRLIYYSQIVNDFQKGDIAEGYSVSREKKESFPLTVTSAQKNPTAFYLCASSGGTVNQPQHFGDGTRLSIL.

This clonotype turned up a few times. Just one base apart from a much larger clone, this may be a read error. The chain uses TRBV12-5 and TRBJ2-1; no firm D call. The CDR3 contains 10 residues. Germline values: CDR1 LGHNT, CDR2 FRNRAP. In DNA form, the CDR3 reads TGTGCTAGAGGTTTGGGTGAGCAGTTCTTC. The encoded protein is CARGLGEQFF.

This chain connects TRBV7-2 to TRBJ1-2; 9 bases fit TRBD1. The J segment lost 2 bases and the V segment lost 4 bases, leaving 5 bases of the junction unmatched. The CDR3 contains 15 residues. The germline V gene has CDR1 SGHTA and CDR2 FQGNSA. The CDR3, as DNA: TGTGCCAGCAGCTCAGGACAGGGGCGAAACTATGGCTACACCTTC. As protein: CASSSGQGRNYGYTF.

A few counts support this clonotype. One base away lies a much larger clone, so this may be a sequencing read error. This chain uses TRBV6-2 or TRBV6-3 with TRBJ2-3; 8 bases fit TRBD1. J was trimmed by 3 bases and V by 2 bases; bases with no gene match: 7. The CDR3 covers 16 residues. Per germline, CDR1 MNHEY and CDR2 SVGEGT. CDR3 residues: CASSYRGRGRTDTQYF. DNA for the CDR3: TGTGCCAGCAGTTACCGGGGCAGGGGGCGGACAGATACGCAGTATTTT.

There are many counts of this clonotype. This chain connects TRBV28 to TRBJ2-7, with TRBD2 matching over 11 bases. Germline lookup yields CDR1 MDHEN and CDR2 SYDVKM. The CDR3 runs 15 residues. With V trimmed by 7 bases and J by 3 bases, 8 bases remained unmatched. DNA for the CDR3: TGTGCCAGCATAACTAGCGGGAGAGGGGACTACGAGCAGTACTTC. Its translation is CASITSGRGDYEQYF.

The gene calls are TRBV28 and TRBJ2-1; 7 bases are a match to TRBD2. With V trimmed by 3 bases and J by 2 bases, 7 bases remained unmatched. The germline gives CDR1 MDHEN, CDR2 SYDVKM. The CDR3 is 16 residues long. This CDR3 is CASSFPQGGPYNEQFF. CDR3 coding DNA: TGTGCCAGCAGTTTCCCCCAGGGAGGGCCCTACAATGAGCAGTTCTTC.

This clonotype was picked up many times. CDR3 sequence reads: CASSYRRRGQGVNQPQHF. As DNA, the CDR3 is TGTGCCAGCAGTTACAGGCGCAGGGGGCAGGGGGTCAATCAGCCCCAGCATTTT. The chain is built from TRBV6-2 or TRBV6-3 and TRBJ1-5; 8 nucleotides line up with TRBD1. The V gene end was trimmed by 2 bases and the J gene end by 3 bases; junction bases not matched to a gene: 12. The germline V gene has CDR1 MNHEY and CDR2 SVGEGT. The CDR3 runs 18 residues.

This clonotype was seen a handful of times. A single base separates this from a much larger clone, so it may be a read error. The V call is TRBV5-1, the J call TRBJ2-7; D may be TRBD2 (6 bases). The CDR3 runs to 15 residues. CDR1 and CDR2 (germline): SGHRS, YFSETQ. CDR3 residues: CASSLSGTGSCEQYF. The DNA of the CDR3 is TGCGCCAGCAGCTTGAGTGGGACTGGATCCTGCGAGCAGTACTTC. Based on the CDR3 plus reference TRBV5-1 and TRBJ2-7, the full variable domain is KAGVTQTPRYLIKTRGQQVTLSCSPISGHRSVSWYQQTPGQGLQFLFEYFSETQRNKGNFPGRFSGRQFSNSRSEMNVSTLELGDSALYLCASSLSGTGSCEQYFGPGTRLTVT.

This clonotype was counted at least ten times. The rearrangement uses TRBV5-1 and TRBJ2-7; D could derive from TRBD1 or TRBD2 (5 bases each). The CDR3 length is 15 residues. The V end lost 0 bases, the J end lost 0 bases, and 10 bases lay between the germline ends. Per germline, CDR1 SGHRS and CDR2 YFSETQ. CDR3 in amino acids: CASSLEAGSSYEQYF. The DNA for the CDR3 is TGCGCCAGCAGCTTGGAGGCAGGGAGCTCCTACGAGCAGTACTTC.

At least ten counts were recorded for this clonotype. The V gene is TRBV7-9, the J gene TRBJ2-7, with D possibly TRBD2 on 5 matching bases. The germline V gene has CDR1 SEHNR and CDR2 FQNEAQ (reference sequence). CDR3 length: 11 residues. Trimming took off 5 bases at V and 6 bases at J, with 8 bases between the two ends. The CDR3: CASSPGGEQYF. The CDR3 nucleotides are TGTGCCAGCAGCCCAGGAGGCGAGCAGTACTTC. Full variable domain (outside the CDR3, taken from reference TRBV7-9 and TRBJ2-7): DTGVSQNPRHKITKRGQNVTFRCDPISEHNRLYWYRQTLGQGPEFLTYFQNEAQLEKSRLLSDRFSAERPKGSFSTLEIQRTEQGDSAMYLCASSPGGEQYFGPGTRLTVT.

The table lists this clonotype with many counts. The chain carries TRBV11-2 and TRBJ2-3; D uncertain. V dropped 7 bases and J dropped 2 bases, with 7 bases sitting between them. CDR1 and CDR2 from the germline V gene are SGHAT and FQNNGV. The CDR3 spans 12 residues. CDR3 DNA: TGTGCCAGCACCTCTTTCACAGATACGCAGTATTTT. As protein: CASTSFTDTQYF.

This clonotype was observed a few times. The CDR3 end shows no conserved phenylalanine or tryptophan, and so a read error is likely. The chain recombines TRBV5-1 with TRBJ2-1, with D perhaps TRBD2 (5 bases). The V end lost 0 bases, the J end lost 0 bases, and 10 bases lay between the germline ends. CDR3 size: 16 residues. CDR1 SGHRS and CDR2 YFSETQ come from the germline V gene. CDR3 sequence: CASSLGGLSSYNEQFS. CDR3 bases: TGCGCCAGCAGCTTGGGCGGGCTGAGCTCCTACAATGAGCAGTTCTCC.

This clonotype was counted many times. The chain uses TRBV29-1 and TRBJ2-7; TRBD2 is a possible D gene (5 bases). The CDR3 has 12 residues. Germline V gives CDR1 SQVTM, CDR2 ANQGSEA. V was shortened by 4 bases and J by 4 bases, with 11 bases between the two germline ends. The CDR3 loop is CSVAGWNYEQYF. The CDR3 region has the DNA TGCAGCGTTGCGGGGTGGAATTACGAGCAGTACTTC.